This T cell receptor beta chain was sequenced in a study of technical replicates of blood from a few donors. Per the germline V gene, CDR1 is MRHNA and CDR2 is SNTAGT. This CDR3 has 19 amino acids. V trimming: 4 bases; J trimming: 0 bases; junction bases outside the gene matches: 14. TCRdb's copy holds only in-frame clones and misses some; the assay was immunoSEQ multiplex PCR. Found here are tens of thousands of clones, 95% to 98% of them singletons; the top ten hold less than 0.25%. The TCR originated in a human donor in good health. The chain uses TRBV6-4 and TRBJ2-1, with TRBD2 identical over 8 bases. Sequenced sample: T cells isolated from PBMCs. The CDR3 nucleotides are TGTGCCAGCAGTGTAGAAGGAAGCAGCGGGAGCGGCTCCTACAATGAGCAGTTCTTC. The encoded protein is CASSVEGSSGSGSYNEQFF.